A selection of T cell receptor beta chains follows, all from one sample in a study of neurological immune-mediated disorders. MiXCR, applied by TCRdb to the 5' RACE reads, yields one record per CDR3 protein. Of more than 13,000 distinct CDR3 sequences listed, about 7% are singletons. Specimen: CD8+ T cells from blood. These receptors all stem from a woman in her thirties or forties in good health. The CDR3 runs from the conserved cysteine through the conserved F or W. Fields, in order: V gene, J gene, clone size, D gene, CDR3 DNA, CDR3 protein. The D gene is left open where the match is weak. Clone size, where shown, is once, few, many, or a class for clones that have expanded.

V gene: TRBV11-2; J gene: TRBJ2-3; clone size: many; D gene: TRBD1; CDR3 DNA: TGTGCCAGCAGCCCACACCCCGACCCGGACAGGGGAGCAGATACGCAGTATTTT; CDR3 protein: CASSPHPDPDRGADTQYF
V gene: TRBV28; J gene: TRBJ2-1; clone size: many; D gene: .; CDR3 DNA: TGTGCCAGCAACAACGGGCCCCGGGACACCTACAATGAGCAGTTCTTC; CDR3 protein: CASNNGPRDTYNEQFF
V gene: TRBV20-1; J gene: TRBJ1-2; clone size: many; D gene: TRBD1; CDR3 DNA: TGCAGTGCTAGAGCAGGGGGGACAGGGGGTTCTGGCTACACCTTC; CDR3 protein: CSARAGGTGGSGYTF
V gene: TRBV3-1; J gene: TRBJ1-1; clone size: many; D gene: TRBD1; CDR3 DNA: TGTGCCAGCAGCCAACCTACAGGGGCTGAAGCTTTCTTT; CDR3 protein: CASSQPTGAEAFF
V gene: TRBV5-6; J gene: TRBJ2-3; clone size: many; D gene: .; CDR3 DNA: TGTGCCAGCAGCCAGTCGGGCCCCATTTTCACAGATACGCAGTATTTT; CDR3 protein: CASSQSGPIFTDTQYF
V gene: TRBV18; J gene: TRBJ1-5; clone size: few; D gene: .; CDR3 DNA: TGTGCCAGCTCACCACCGGTCGGGGAGCCCCAGCATTTT; CDR3 protein: CASSPPVGEPQHF
V gene: TRBV27; J gene: TRBJ2-3; clone size: few; D gene: .; CDR3 DNA: TGTGCCAGCAGCCGGCGAGTCTCAGATACGCAGTATTTT; CDR3 protein: CASSRRVSDTQYF
V gene: TRBV28; J gene: TRBJ2-2; clone size: many; D gene: .; CDR3 DNA: TGTGCCAGCAGTTTATGGGTCGGGGAGCTGTTTTTT; CDR3 protein: CASSLWVGELFF
V gene: TRBV6-2/TRBV6-3; J gene: TRBJ2-5; clone size: many; D gene: .; CDR3 DNA: TGTGCCAGCAGCCAGGCCCGAAGAGAGACCCAGTACTTC; CDR3 protein: CASSQARRETQYF
V gene: TRBV2; J gene: TRBJ2-4; clone size: many; D gene: .; CDR3 DNA: TGTGCCAGCAGAATGTCCCTAGCCAAAAACATTCAGTACTTC; CDR3 protein: CASRMSLAKNIQYF
V gene: TRBV15; J gene: TRBJ2-7; clone size: many; D gene: .; CDR3 DNA: TGTGCCACCAGCAGGGAGGGTTTGTCCTACGAGCAGTACTTC; CDR3 protein: CATSREGLSYEQYF
V gene: TRBV5-6; J gene: TRBJ2-2; clone size: once; D gene: .; CDR3 DNA: TGTGCCAGCAGCTCTACAGGATGGGGGTCCGGGGAGCTGTTTTTT; CDR3 protein: CASSSTGWGSGELFF
V gene: TRBV27; J gene: TRBJ1-1; clone size: many; D gene: TRBD1; CDR3 DNA: TGTGCCAGCAGGACAGGGCCTTACACTGAAGCTTTCTTT; CDR3 protein: CASRTGPYTEAFF
V gene: TRBV2; J gene: TRBJ2-7; clone size: many; D gene: TRBD2; CDR3 DNA: TGTGCCAGCCGCGAACTAGCGGGAGTACTTTACGAGCAGTACTTC; CDR3 protein: CASRELAGVLYEQYF
V gene: TRBV5-1; J gene: TRBJ2-1; clone size: .; D gene: .; CDR3 DNA: TGCGCCAGCCGCCCGTTTAGCGGAATATCCTACAATGAGCAGTTCTTC; CDR3 protein: CASRPFSGISYNEQFF
V gene: TRBV6-1; J gene: TRBJ1-1; clone size: few; D gene: .; CDR3 DNA: TGTGCCAGCAGTCGAGACAGTTTTCACACTGAAGCTTTCTTT; CDR3 protein: CASSRDSFHTEAFF
V gene: TRBV11-1; J gene: TRBJ2-5; clone size: many; D gene: .; CDR3 DNA: TGTGCCAGCAGCTTAGAGGGGGGAGAGACCCAGTACTTC; CDR3 protein: CASSLEGGETQYF
V gene: TRBV12-2; J gene: TRBJ2-3; clone size: many; D gene: .; CDR3 DNA: TGTGCAAGTCGCCTACGGCCATACGTTCCTCATAGTCCCTGCACAGATACGCAGTATTTT; CDR3 protein: CASRLRPYVPHSPCTDTQYF
V gene: TRBV19; J gene: TRBJ2-7; clone size: .; D gene: .; CDR3 DNA: TGTGCCAGTCATTCGGGTGGTCCCAAGGACAAGCAGTACTTC; CDR3 protein: CASHSGGPKDKQYF
V gene: TRBV12-3/TRBV12-4; J gene: TRBJ1-1; clone size: many; D gene: .; CDR3 DNA: TGTGCCAGCAGTCCAGTGAACACTGAAGCTTTCTTT; CDR3 protein: CASSPVNTEAFF
V gene: TRBV7-2; J gene: TRBJ2-5; clone size: many; D gene: TRBD2; CDR3 DNA: TGTGCCAGCACCGCGGGGGGCCTCTCGGGAGAGACCCAGTACTTC; CDR3 protein: CASTAGGLSGETQYF
V gene: TRBV12-3/TRBV12-4; J gene: TRBJ2-5; clone size: many; D gene: TRBD1; CDR3 DNA: TGTGCCAGCAGTTTCTCCCGGGACAGGGTGGCGGAGACCCAGTACTTC; CDR3 protein: CASSFSRDRVAETQYF
V gene: TRBV12-3/TRBV12-4; J gene: TRBJ2-1; clone size: many; D gene: TRBD2; CDR3 DNA: TGTGCCAGCAGTCGACTAGCGGGGTCCTCCTACAATGAGCAGTTCTTC; CDR3 protein: CASSRLAGSSYNEQFF
V gene: TRBV27; J gene: TRBJ2-6; clone size: many; D gene: .; CDR3 DNA: TGTGCCAGCAGATTCACTGGGGCCAACGTCCTGACTTTC; CDR3 protein: CASRFTGANVLTF
V gene: TRBV20-1; J gene: TRBJ1-5; clone size: many; D gene: TRBD1; CDR3 DNA: TGCAGTGCCGACGTGACAGGGGGAAATCAGCCCCAGCATTTT; CDR3 protein: CSADVTGGNQPQHF
V gene: TRBV20-1; J gene: TRBJ2-7; clone size: many; D gene: TRBD2; CDR3 DNA: TGCAGTGCTAACCCAGCTAGCGGGCGAACCTACGAGCAGTACTTC; CDR3 protein: CSANPASGRTYEQYF
V gene: TRBV27; J gene: TRBJ1-2; clone size: many; D gene: .; CDR3 DNA: TGTGCCAGCAGTTTGGTTGGGGGATCTAACTATGGCTACACCTTC; CDR3 protein: CASSLVGGSNYGYTF
V gene: TRBV6-1; J gene: TRBJ2-1; clone size: .; D gene: .; CDR3 DNA: TGTGCCAGCTCCGCCTATCGGCCCAATGAGCAGTTCTTC; CDR3 protein: CASSAYRPNEQFF
V gene: TRBV9; J gene: TRBJ2-2; clone size: medium-sized; D gene: .; CDR3 DNA: TGTGCCAGCAGCGTCGGGGTTACCGGGGAGCTGTTTTTT; CDR3 protein: CASSVGVTGELFF
V gene: TRBV29-1; J gene: TRBJ1-2; clone size: many; D gene: TRBD1; CDR3 DNA: TGCAGCGTGATACAGGGGGGCGGCTACACCTTC; CDR3 protein: CSVIQGGGYTF
V gene: TRBV7-9; J gene: TRBJ2-3; clone size: medium-sized; D gene: .; CDR3 DNA: TGTGCCAGCAGCGGGGAAGATACGCAGTATTTT; CDR3 protein: CASSGEDTQYF
V gene: TRBV5-1; J gene: TRBJ1-4; clone size: many; D gene: .; CDR3 DNA: TGCGCCAGCAGCCCGTTAACAGGACGTCCTCGGAAACTTGAAAAACTGTTTTTT; CDR3 protein: CASSPLTGRPRKLEKLFF
V gene: TRBV7-8; J gene: TRBJ2-1; clone size: many; D gene: TRBD1; CDR3 DNA: TGTGCCAGCAGCCCCCGCCGGGACAGGCAGGACAATGAGCAGTTCTTC; CDR3 protein: CASSPRRDRQDNEQFF
V gene: TRBV7-9; J gene: TRBJ2-3; clone size: many; D gene: TRBD1; CDR3 DNA: TGTGCCAGCAGACATCTGACAGGGGAGGTTGGCACAGATACGCAGTATTTT; CDR3 protein: CASRHLTGEVGTDTQYF
V gene: TRBV7-3; J gene: TRBJ1-2; clone size: many; D gene: .; CDR3 DNA: TGTGCCAGCAGCTTAAACCTGCCCTATGGCTACACCTTC; CDR3 protein: CASSLNLPYGYTF
V gene: TRBV20-1; J gene: TRBJ2-7; clone size: many; D gene: .; CDR3 DNA: TGCAGTGCTAGTCCGGATGGGGTGGACTACGAGCAGTACTTC; CDR3 protein: CSASPDGVDYEQYF
V gene: TRBV2; J gene: TRBJ2-1; clone size: .; D gene: TRBD2; CDR3 DNA: TGTGCCAGCAGGAAACCGACTAGCGGGGGGTCTACTAAGCAGTTCTTC; CDR3 protein: CASRKPTSGGSTKQFF
V gene: TRBV20-1; J gene: TRBJ2-1; clone size: many; D gene: TRBD2; CDR3 DNA: TGCAGTGCTAGGGCTAGCGGGATGTACAACAATGAGCAGTTCTTC; CDR3 protein: CSARASGMYNNEQFF
V gene: TRBV28; J gene: TRBJ2-5; clone size: many; D gene: TRBD2; CDR3 DNA: TGTGCCAGCAGTTTATCGTCGACTAGCGGGTATCAAGAGACCCAGTACTTC; CDR3 protein: CASSLSSTSGYQETQYF
V gene: TRBV20-1; J gene: TRBJ2-3; clone size: many; D gene: .; CDR3 DNA: TGCAGTGCTAGCGAAGACACAGATACGCAGTATTTT; CDR3 protein: CSASEDTDTQYF
V gene: TRBV25-1; J gene: TRBJ2-3; clone size: many; D gene: .; CDR3 DNA: TGTGCCAGCAGCCTGACATTGCGCACAGATACGCAGTATTTT; CDR3 protein: CASSLTLRTDTQYF
V gene: TRBV5-1; J gene: TRBJ2-1; clone size: many; D gene: TRBD1; CDR3 DNA: TGCGCCAGCAGCTTAAGACAGGGGGCGAGAAATGAGCAGTTCTTC; CDR3 protein: CASSLRQGARNEQFF